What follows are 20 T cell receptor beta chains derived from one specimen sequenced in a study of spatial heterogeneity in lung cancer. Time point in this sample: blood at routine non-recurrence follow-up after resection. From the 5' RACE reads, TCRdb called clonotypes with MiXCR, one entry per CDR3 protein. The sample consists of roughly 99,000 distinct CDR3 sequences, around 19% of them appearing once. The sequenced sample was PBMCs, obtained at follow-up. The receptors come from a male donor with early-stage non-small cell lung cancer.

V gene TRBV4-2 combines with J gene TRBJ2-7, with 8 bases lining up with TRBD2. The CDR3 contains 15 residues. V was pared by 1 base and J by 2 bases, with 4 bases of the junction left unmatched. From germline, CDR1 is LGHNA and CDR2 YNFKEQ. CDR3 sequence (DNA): TGTGCCAGCAGCCAAGGTCTTAGCGGGACCTACGAGCAGTACTTC. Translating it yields CASSQGLSGTYEQYF.

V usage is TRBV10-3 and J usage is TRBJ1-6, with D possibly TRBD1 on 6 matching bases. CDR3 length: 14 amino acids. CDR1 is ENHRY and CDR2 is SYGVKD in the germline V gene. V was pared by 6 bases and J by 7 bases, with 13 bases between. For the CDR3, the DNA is TGTGCCATCAGCCCAACAGGGACGAATTCACCCCTCCACTTT. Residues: CAISPTGTNSPLHF.

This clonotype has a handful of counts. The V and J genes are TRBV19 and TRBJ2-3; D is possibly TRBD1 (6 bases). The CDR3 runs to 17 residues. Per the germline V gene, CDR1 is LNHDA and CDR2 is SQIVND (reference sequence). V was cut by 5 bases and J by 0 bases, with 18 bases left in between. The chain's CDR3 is CASSRLPGQTSTDTQYF. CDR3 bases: TGTGCCAGTAGTCGTCTTCCGGGACAAACTAGCACAGATACGCAGTATTTT. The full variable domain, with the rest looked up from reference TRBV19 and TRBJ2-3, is DGGITQSPKYLFRKEGQNVTLSCEQNLNHDAMYWYRQDPGQGLRLIYYSQIVNDFQKGDIAEGYSVSREKKESFPLTVTSAQKNPTAFYLCASSRLPGQTSTDTQYFGPGTRLTVL.

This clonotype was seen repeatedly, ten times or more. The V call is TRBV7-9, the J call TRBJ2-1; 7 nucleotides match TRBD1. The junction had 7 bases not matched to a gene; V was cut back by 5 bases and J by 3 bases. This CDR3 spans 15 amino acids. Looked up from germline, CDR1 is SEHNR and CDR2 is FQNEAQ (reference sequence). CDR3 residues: CASSGIGDSYNEQFF. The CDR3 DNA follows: TGTGCCAGCAGCGGAATCGGGGACAGCTACAATGAGCAGTTCTTC.

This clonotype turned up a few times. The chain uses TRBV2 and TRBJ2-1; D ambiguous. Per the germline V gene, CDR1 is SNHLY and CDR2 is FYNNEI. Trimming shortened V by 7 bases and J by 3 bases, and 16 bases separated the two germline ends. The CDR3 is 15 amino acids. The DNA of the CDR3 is TGTGCCAGCATATTTGAGAGGCAAAACTACAATGAGCAGTTCTTC. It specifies CASIFERQNYNEQFF.

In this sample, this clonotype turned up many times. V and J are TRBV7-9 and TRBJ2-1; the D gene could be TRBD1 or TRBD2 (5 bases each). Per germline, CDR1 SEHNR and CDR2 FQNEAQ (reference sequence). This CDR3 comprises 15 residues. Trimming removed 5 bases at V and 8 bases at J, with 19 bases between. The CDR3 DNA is TGTGCCAGCAGCGCCGGGACCCCCGGCATCGATGAGCAGTTCTTC. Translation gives CASSAGTPGIDEQFF.

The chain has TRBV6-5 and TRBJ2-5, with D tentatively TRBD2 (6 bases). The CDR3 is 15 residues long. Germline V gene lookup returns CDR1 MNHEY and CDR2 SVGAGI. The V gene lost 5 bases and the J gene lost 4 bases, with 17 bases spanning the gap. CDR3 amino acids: CASSGDRAGGETQYF. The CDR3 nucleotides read TGTGCCAGCAGTGGAGATAGGGCCGGGGGAGAGACCCAGTACTTC.

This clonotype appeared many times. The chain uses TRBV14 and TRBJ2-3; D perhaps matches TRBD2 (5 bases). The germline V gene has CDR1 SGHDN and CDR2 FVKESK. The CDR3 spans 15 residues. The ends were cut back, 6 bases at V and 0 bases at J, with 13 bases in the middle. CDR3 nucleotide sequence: TGTGCCAGCAGTTTATCCGGGATCAGCACAGATACGCAGTATTTT. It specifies CASSLSGISTDTQYF.

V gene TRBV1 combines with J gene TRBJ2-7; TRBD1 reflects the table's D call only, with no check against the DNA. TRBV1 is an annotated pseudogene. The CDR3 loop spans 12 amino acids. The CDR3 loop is CTPARGAYEQYV. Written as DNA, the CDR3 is TGCACGCCCGCCAGGGGGGCCTACGAGCAGTACGTC.

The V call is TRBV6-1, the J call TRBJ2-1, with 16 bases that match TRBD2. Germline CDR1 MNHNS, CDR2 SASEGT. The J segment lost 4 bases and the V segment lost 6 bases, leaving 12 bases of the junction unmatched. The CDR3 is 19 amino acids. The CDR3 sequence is CASRDSGTSGGELYNEQFF. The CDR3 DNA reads TGTGCCAGCAGGGACTCCGGGACTAGCGGGGGGGAGTTATACAATGAGCAGTTCTTC.

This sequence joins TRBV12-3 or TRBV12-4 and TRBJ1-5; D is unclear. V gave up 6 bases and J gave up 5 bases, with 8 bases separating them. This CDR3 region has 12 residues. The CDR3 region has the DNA TGTGCCAGCAGCGAGCCAGATCAGCCCCAGCATTTT. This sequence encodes CASSEPDQPQHF.

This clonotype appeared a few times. CDR3 residues: CASSQKTSGAKNIQYF. CDR3 nucleotide sequence: TGTGCCAGCAGCCAAAAGACTAGCGGGGCAAAAAACATTCAGTACTTC. The chain is built from TRBV3-1 and TRBJ2-4; TRBD2 aligns across 11 bases. J was trimmed by 4 bases and V by 2 bases; bases with no gene match: 4. Per germline, CDR1 LGHDT and CDR2 YNNKEL (reference sequence). This CDR3 region has 16 residues.

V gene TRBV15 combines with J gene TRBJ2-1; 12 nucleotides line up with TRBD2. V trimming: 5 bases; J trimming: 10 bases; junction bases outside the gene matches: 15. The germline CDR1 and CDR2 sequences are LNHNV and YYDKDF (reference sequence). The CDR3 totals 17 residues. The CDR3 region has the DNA TGTGCCACCAGCCGTAGACTAGCGGGAGATGTGGCGGAGGAGCAGTTCTTC. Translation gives CATSRRLAGDVAEEQFF.

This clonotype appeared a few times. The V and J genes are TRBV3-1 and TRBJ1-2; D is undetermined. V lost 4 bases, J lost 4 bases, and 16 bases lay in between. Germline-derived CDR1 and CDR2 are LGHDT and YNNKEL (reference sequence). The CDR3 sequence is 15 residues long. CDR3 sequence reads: CASSPNSISFYGYTF. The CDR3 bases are TGTGCCAGCAGCCCCAATTCTATCAGCTTCTATGGCTACACCTTC. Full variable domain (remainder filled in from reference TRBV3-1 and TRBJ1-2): DTAVSQTPKYLVTQMGNDKSIKCEQNLGHDTMYWYKQDSKKFLKIMFSYNNKELIINETVPNRFSPKSPDKAHLNLHINSLELGDSAVYFCASSPNSISFYGYTFGSGTRLTVV.

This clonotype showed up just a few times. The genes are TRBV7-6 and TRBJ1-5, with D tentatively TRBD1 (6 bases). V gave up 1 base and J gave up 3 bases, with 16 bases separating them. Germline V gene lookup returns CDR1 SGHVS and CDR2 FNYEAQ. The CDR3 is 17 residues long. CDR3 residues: CASSLGPWGGHNQPQHF. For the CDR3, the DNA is TGTGCCAGCAGCTTAGGCCCCTGGGGGGGGCACAATCAGCCCCAGCATTTT.

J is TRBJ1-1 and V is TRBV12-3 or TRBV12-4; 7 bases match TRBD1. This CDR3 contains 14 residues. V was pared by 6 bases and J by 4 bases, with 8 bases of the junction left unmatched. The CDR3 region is CASRGGGAGTEAFF. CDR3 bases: TGTGCCAGCAGAGGAGGGGGCGCGGGCACTGAAGCTTTCTTT.

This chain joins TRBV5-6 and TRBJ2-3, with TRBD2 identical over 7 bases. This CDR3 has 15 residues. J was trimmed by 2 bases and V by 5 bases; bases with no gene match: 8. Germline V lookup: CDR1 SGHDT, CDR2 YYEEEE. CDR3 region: CASSSSTSDTDTQYF. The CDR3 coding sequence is TGTGCCAGCAGTTCAAGCACTAGCGACACAGATACGCAGTATTTT.

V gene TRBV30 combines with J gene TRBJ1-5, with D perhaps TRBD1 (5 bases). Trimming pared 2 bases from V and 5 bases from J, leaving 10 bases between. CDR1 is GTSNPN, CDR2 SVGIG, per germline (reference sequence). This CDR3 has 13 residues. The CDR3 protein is CAWSSGFDQPQHF. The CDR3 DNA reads TGTGCCTGGAGTTCAGGGTTCGATCAGCCCCAGCATTTT.

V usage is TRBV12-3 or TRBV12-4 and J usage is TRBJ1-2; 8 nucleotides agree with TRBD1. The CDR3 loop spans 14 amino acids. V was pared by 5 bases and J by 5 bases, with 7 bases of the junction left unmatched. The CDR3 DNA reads TGTGCCAGCAGTCCCCCGGGACAGGAGTATGGCTACACCTTC. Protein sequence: CASSPPGQEYGYTF.

In DNA, the CDR3 is TGCAGTGTAGGTGGGACGGCTGCCTACAATGAGCAGTTCTTC. It translates to CSVGGTAAYNEQFF. The gene calls are TRBV20-1 and TRBJ2-1, with D perhaps TRBD1 or TRBD2 (5 bases each). Germline CDR1 and CDR2: DFQATT and SNEGSKA (reference sequence). V lost 7 bases to trimming and J lost 2 bases, with 15 bases between them. The length of the CDR3 is 14 residues.